The entry below gives a single T cell receptor (beta chain) sequence along with its context. The antigen is not known. CDR1 and CDR2 (germline): SGHDT, YYEEEE. The CDR3 sequence is 14 residues long. For each CDR3 protein, TCRdb gives one entry from its re-call of the 5' RACE reads, without DNA. The sample has approximately 400,000 distinct CDR3 sequences; the top ten hold around 2.3%. The data are from a study of monozygotic twins with inflammatory bowel disease. Study outcomes and limitations: Support was absent for any single strong signal or clonotype linked to IBD.

The TCR originated in a human donor with ulcerative colitis or Crohn's disease, or a healthy co-twin of an affected twin (not recorded which). This sequence joins TRBV5-6 and TRBJ2-1. Sequencing input: blood. This CDR3 reads CASSFGRIYNEQFF.